Listed below are T cell receptor beta chains from one sample, sequenced in a study of blood T cells in healthy people across ages. MiXCR was run by TCRdb on the 5' RACE reads, yielding one entry per CDR3 protein. Of about 1.8 million distinct CDR3 sequences in the sample, just under 50% are singletons; the top ten hold around 2.1%. Source material: blood. The receptor source for this set is a woman in her thirties or forties in good health. CDR3s include the opening cysteine and the closing phenylalanine or tryptophan. A D gene is named only where the DNA matches it firmly.

d_gene	v_gene	j_gene	CDR3aa
-	TRBV20-1	TRBJ1-2	CSARRVTVAGVSYTF
-	TRBV20-1	TRBJ2-3	CSAWGGSTDTQYF
-	TRBV29-1	TRBJ2-1	CSVFTGRATNEQFF
TRBD1	TRBV12-3/TRBV12-4	TRBJ1-4	CASQTGILTNEKLFF
-	TRBV7-6	TRBJ1-1	CASSLALLGSHSEAFF
TRBD1	TRBV20-1	TRBJ2-1	CSARKDRGHNEQFF
-	TRBV5-1	TRBJ2-1	CASSLAAGSSYNEQFF
TRBD2	TRBV29-1	TRBJ2-1	CSVEERTSAVFNEQFF
-	TRBV29-1	TRBJ2-5	CSVEVLGFEYF
TRBD1	TRBV6-2/TRBV6-3	TRBJ2-5	CASRYTGGRGQETQYF
TRBD1	TRBV27	TRBJ1-4	CASRTTGWYEKLFF
-	TRBV12-3/TRBV12-4	TRBJ2-5	CASSFSLGPGETQYF
-	TRBV20-1	TRBJ2-7	CSARYLARYEQYF
-	TRBV6-2/TRBV6-3	TRBJ2-7	CASSYQPFTGSYEQYF
TRBD1	TRBV28	TRBJ1-1	CASSYAAGGNTEAFF
TRBD1	TRBV20-1	TRBJ2-3	CSAPQGAYTDTQYF
TRBD1	TRBV7-8	TRBJ1-2	CASSSGGTGAGYTF
TRBD1	TRBV7-9	TRBJ2-3	CAGSPKTGGDEDTQYF
TRBD1	TRBV5-6	TRBJ1-2	CASSRVTGEAYGYTF
-	TRBV5-5	TRBJ2-5	CASSLAGLGYNEQYF
TRBD2	TRBV7-2	TRBJ2-7	CASSGAGYSYEQYF
TRBD1	TRBV25-1	TRBJ2-7	CAMLGTGYTYEQYF
TRBD2	TRBV3-1	TRBJ2-3	CASSQRLAGVSDTQYF
TRBD1	TRBV6-5	-	CATGSLQTGEETQYF